The clone carrying this TCR beta chain showed up many times. The length of the CDR3 is 14 residues. Deletions cut 6 bases from V and 7 bases from J, with 16 bases between. TCR cDNA molecules each carried a unique molecular identifier. Each CDR3 protein gets one entry after TCRdb re-called the 5' RACE reads with MiXCR. The sample shows roughly 4,100 distinct CDR3 sequences, around 15% of them seen only once. This specimen comes from a study of spatial heterogeneity in lung cancer. Study-level background: As counted in raw reads, each unique TCR and UMI combination appeared more than ten times on average.

Time point: sample taken at primary tumor resection. Unsorted whole RNA from tumor, nontumor lung or frozen PBMC underwent sequencing. The donor population consisted of approximately 70 patients with untreated, early-stage non-small cell lung cancer. This material consisted of PBMCs, taken at surgery. The chain recombines TRBV12-3 or TRBV12-4 with TRBJ2-1, with TRBD2 as a possible D gene (5 bases). The clonotype was recovered from a male donor with early-stage non-small cell lung cancer. The CDR3 nucleotides read TGTGCCAGCAGCCGTAGCGTTGTATCGAATGAGCAGTTCTTC. It is translated as CASSRSVVSNEQFF.